This T cell receptor (beta chain) comes out of a study of T cells in Graves' hyperthyroidism and ophthalmopathy. About the research overall: The blood sample was taken at first diagnosis, before treatment began.

Whole-study findings and limits: The model foresaw ophthalmopathy a median roughly 6.5 months prior to onset.

Amplified TCR beta CDR3 regions derived from RNA transcripts. With the HTBI primer set, the TCR CDR3 went through a first round of RT-PCR. TCRdb analysed the multiplex PCR reads with MiXCR anew, one entry per CDR3 protein. The sample lists hundreds of thousands of distinct CDR3 sequences, about 14% occurring once. The CDR3 sequence is 14 residues long. Germline values: CDR1 SGHTA, CDR2 FQGNSA. With 0 bases removed from V and 0 bases from J, the gap between germline ends came to 6 bases. The study left out patients who had uncontrolled infection, other autoimmune disease, pregnancy or lactation. The authors took PBMCs from over 8.5 ml fresh peripheral blood. The sample holds many counts of this clonotype. The antigen remains unidentified.

The TCR sequence derives from a woman in her forties or fifties with Graves' ophthalmopathy. The chain employs TRBV7-2 and TRBJ2-7; D may be TRBD2 (5 bases). The sample comprised blood. Here the CDR3 reads CASSLARASYEQYF. In DNA, the CDR3 is TGTGCCAGCAGCTTAGCGCGGGCCTCCTACGAGCAGTACTTC. Full variable domain (outside the CDR3, taken from reference TRBV7-2 and TRBJ2-7): GAGVSQSPSNKVTEKGKDVELRCDPISGHTALYWYRQSLGQGLEFLIYFQGNSAPDKSGLPSDRFSAERTGGSVSTLTIQRTQQEDSAVYLCASSLARASYEQYFGPGTRLTVT.